The T cell receptor (beta chain) described here comes from a study of OX40 agonist ivuxolimab in advanced cancers. Study as a whole: The patients received agonistic anti-OX40 (CD134) antibody ivuxolimab. Whole-study results and caveats: At 0.1 to 3.0 mg/kg, CD4+ and CD8+ blood T cells expanded clonally by week 6.

Concerning this clone: Its antigen remains unknown.

This CDR3 region has 15 residues. Trimming shortened V by 5 bases and J by 10 bases, and 21 bases separated the two germline ends. Germline CDR1 reads SGHVS; CDR2 reads FQNEAQ. Repertoires were generated with immunoSEQ multiplex PCR, while TCRdb's copy carries only in-frame clones and drops some. The sample holds roughly 50,000 clones, around 90% seen once. This clonotype was sampled from an adult with an advanced solid tumor such as melanoma, head and neck, liver or kidney cancer. The V call is TRBV7-8, the J call TRBJ2-1; D remains ambiguous. The source material was CD4+ or CD8+ T cells sorted from blood, sampled in a trial of the OX40 agonist ivuxolimab. In DNA form, the CDR3 reads TGTGCCAGCAGCACGGACCTTGCCCGTGTTAACGAGCAGTTCTTC. Translating gives CASSTDLARVNEQFF.